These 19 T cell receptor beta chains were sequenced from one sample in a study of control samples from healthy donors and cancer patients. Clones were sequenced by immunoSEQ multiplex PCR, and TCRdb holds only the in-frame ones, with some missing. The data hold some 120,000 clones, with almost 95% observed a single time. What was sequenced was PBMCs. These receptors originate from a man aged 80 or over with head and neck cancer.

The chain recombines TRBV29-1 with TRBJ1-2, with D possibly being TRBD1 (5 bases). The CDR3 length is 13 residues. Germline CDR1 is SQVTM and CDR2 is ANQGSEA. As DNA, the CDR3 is TGCAGTGCTAACCCCTCCCAGGGCTATGGCTACACCTTC. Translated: CSANPSQGYGYTF.

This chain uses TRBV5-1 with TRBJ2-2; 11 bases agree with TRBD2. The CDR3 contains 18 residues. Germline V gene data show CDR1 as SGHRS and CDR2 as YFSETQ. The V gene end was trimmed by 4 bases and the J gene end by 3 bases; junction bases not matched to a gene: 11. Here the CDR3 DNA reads TGCGCCAGCAGCCGGAAAACTAGCGGGAGTCACGACACCGGGGAGCTGTTTTTT. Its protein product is CASSRKTSGSHDTGELFF.

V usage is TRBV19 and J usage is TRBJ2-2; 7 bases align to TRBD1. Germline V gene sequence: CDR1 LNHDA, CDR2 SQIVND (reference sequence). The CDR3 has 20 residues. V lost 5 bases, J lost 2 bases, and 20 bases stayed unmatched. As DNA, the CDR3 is TGTGCCAGTAGTGGGCCGACAGGGATAATTTCGGTGGTAAACACCGGGGAGCTGTTTTTT. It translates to CASSGPTGIISVVNTGELFF.

In DNA form, the CDR3 reads TGTGCCAGCAGCTTGATACTAGCGGGAGGAGATACGCAGTATTTT. This translates into CASSLILAGGDTQYF. The J gene is TRBJ2-3, the V gene TRBV5-4; 12 positions agree with TRBD2. CDR1 and CDR2 from the germline V gene are SGHNT and YYREEE (reference sequence). V trimming: 1 base; J trimming: 5 bases; junction bases outside the gene matches: 2. The CDR3 consists of 15 residues.

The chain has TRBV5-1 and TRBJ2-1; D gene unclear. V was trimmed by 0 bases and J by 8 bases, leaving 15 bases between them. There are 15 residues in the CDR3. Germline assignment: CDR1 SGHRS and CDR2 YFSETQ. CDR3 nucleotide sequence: TGCGCCAGCAGCTTGGACTCCCCCGGAATCTATGAGCAGTTCTTC. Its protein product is CASSLDSPGIYEQFF.

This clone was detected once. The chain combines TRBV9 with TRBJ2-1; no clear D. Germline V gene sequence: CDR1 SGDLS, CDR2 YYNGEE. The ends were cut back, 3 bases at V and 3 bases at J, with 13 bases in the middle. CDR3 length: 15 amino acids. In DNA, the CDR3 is TGTGCCAGCAGCGCTAGAGGTATCGGCTACAATGAGCAGTTCTTC. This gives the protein CASSARGIGYNEQFF.

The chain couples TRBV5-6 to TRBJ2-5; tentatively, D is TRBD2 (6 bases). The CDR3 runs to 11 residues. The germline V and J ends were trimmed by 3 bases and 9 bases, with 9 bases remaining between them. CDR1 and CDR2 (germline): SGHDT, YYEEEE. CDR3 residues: CASSWSGSQYF. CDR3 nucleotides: TGTGCCAGCAGCTGGAGCGGGTCCCAGTACTTC.

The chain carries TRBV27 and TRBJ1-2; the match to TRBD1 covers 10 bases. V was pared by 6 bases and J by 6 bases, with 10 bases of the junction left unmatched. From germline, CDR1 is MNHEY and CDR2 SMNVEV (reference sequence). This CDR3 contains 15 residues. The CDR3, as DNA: TGTGCCAGCAGAAATCCGGGACAGGGGAGTCATGGCTACACCTTC. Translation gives CASRNPGQGSHGYTF.

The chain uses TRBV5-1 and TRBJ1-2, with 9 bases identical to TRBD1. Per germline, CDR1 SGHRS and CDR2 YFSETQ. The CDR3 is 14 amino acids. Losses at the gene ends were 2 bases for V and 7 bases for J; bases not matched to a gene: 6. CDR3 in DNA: TGCGCCAGCAGCTTAAAAGGGACAGGGAGTGGCTACACCTTC. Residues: CASSLKGTGSGYTF.

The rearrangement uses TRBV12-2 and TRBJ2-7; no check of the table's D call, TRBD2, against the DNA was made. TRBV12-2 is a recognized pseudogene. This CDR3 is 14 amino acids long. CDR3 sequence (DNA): TGTGCAAGTCGCTTAAGTCCGGAGGCCTACGAGCAGTACTTC. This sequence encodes CASRLSPEAYEQYF.

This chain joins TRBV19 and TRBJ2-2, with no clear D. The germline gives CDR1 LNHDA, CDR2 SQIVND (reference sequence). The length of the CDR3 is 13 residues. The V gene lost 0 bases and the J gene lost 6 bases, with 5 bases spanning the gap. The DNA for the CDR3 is TGTGCCAGTAGTATAGATAACCCCGGGGAGCTGTTTTTT. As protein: CASSIDNPGELFF.

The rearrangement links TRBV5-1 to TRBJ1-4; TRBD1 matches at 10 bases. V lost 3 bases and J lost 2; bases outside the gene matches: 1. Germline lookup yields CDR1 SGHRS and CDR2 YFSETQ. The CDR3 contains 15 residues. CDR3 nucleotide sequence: TGCGCCAGCAGCTCGACAGGGGGCACTAATGAAAAACTGTTTTTT. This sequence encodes CASSSTGGTNEKLFF. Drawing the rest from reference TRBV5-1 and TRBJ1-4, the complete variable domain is KAGVTQTPRYLIKTRGQQVTLSCSPISGHRSVSWYQQTPGQGLQFLFEYFSETQRNKGNFPGRFSGRQFSNSRSEMNVSTLELGDSALYLCASSSTGGTNEKLFFGSGTQLSVL.

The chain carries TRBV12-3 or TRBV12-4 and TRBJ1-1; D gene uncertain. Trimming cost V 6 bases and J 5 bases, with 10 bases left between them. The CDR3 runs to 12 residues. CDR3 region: CASRKTGTEAFF. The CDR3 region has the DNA TGTGCCAGCAGGAAGACCGGGACTGAAGCTTTCTTT.

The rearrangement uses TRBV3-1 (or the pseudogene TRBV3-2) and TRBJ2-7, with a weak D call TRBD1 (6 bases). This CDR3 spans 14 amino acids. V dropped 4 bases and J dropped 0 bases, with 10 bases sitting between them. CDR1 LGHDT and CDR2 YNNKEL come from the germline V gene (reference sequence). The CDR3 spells CASSRGTSSYEQYF. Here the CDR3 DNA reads TGTGCCAGCAGCCGAGGGACATCCTCCTACGAGCAGTACTTC.

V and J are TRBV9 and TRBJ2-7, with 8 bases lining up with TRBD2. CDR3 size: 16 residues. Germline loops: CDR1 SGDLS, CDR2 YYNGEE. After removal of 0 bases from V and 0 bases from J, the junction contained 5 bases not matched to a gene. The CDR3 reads CASSVGGGGNSYEQYF. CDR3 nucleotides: TGTGCCAGCAGCGTAGGGGGCGGGGGGAACTCCTACGAGCAGTACTTC.

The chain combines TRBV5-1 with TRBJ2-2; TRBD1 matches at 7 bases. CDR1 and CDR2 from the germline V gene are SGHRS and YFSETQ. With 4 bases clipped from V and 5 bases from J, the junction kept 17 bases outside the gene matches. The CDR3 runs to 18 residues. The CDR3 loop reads CASSPQGSVGRGTGELFF. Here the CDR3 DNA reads TGCGCCAGCAGCCCACAGGGGAGTGTGGGTCGAGGGACCGGGGAGCTGTTTTTT. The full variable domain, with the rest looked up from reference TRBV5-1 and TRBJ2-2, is KAGVTQTPRYLIKTRGQQVTLSCSPISGHRSVSWYQQTPGQGLQFLFEYFSETQRNKGNFPGRFSGRQFSNSRSEMNVSTLELGDSALYLCASSPQGSVGRGTGELFFGEGSRLTVL.

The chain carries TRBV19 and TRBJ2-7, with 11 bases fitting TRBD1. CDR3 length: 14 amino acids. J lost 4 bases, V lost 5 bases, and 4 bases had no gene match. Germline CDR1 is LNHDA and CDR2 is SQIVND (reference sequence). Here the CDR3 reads CASSLGQGAYEQYF. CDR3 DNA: TGTGCCAGTAGTCTAGGACAGGGGGCGTACGAGCAGTACTTC.

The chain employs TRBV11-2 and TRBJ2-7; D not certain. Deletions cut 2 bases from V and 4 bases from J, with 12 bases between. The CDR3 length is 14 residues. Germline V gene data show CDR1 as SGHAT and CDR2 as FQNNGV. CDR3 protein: CASSLFTGTYEQYF. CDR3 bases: TGTGCCAGCAGCTTATTTACGGGCACATACGAGCAGTACTTC. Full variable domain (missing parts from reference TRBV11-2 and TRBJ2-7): EAGVAQSPRYKIIEKRQSVAFWCNPISGHATLYWYQQILGQGPKLLIQFQNNGVVDDSQLPKDRFSAERLKGVDSTLKIQPAKLEDSAVYLCASSLFTGTYEQYFGPGTRLTVT.

In nucleotides, the CDR3 is TGTGCCAGCAGCTTTCATAGCGGAGCCTACGAGCAGTACTTC. It is translated as CASSFHSGAYEQYF. The rearrangement joins TRBV7-9 to TRBJ2-7; D possibly corresponds to TRBD2 (6 bases). Germline CDR1 SEHNR, CDR2 FQNEAQ (reference sequence). V shed 3 bases and J shed 2 bases, with 11 bases lying between them. The CDR3 contains 14 residues.